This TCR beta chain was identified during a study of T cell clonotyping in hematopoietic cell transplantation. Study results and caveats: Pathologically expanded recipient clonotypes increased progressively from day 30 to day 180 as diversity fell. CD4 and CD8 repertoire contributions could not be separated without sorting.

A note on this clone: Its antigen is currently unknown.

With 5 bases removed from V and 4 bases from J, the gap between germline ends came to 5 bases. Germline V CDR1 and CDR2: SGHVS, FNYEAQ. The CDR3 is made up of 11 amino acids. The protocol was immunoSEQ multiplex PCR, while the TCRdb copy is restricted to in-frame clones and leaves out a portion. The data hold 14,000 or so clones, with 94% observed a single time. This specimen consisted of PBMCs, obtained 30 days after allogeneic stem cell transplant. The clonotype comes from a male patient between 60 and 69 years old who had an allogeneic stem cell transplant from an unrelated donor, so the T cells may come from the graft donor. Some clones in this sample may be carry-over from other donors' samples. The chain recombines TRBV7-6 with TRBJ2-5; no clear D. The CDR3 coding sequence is TGTGCCAGCAGCCCTGGAGAGACCCAGTACTTC. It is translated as CASSPGETQYF.